A selection of T cell receptor beta chains follows, all from one sample in a study of blood T cell repertoires in COVID-19. Assay: immunoSEQ multiplex PCR; the TCRdb copy retains only in-frame clones and omits some. The sample holds some 150,000 clones, under 85% seen once. Material for sequencing was peripheral blood. These receptors were obtained from a woman over 75 in a cohort sampled during active or convalescent COVID-19. Each CDR3 is given with its conserved first and last residue. Fields, in order: CDR3 DNA, CDR3 protein, clone size, V gene, CDR3 length, J gene, D gene. A D gene is named only where the DNA matches it firmly. The size entry is marked missing in some rows and otherwise reads once, few, many or a size class.

CDR3nt: TGTGCCATCGTAGACAGGGTTCGTAACACCCAGCATTTT; CDR3aa: CAIVDRVRNTQHF; abundance: .; v_gene: TRBV19; len: 13; j_gene: TRBJ1-5; d_gene: TRBD1
CDR3nt: TGTGCCAGCAGCTCCCGGGACAGCCAAGAGACCCAGTACTTC; CDR3aa: CASSSRDSQETQYF; abundance: few; v_gene: TRBV13; len: 14; j_gene: TRBJ2-5; d_gene: TRBD1
CDR3nt: TGTGCCAGCAGTTACGGGGCGGGGGGCCCGTACGAGCAGTACTTC; CDR3aa: CASSYGAGGPYEQYF; abundance: .; v_gene: TRBV6-2/TRBV6-3; len: 15; j_gene: TRBJ2-7; d_gene: TRBD2
CDR3nt: TGTGCCAGGTCCCCGCAGGGGGCTACGACTCAGCCCCAGCATTTT; CDR3aa: CARSPQGATTQPQHF; abundance: few; v_gene: TRBV6-4; len: 15; j_gene: TRBJ1-5; d_gene: TRBD1
CDR3nt: TGTGCCAGCAGCTTAGGACTAGGGCGGGGGCCCACAGATACGCAGTATTTT; CDR3aa: CASSLGLGRGPTDTQYF; abundance: once; v_gene: TRBV11-2; len: 17; j_gene: TRBJ2-3; d_gene: .
CDR3nt: TGTGCCAGCAGTTCGACAGGGGGCAACGGCTACACCTTC; CDR3aa: CASSSTGGNGYTF; abundance: .; v_gene: TRBV12-3/TRBV12-4; len: 13; j_gene: TRBJ1-2; d_gene: TRBD1
CDR3nt: TGCGCCAGCAGCGATGGGACTCTCGACGGGGGGAAACTGTTTTTT; CDR3aa: CASSDGTLDGGKLFF; abundance: .; v_gene: TRBV5-1; len: 15; j_gene: TRBJ1-4; d_gene: .
CDR3nt: TGTGCCAGCAGCTTGAACTCGGGGTGGGTTGGCTACACCTTC; CDR3aa: CASSLNSGWVGYTF; abundance: .; v_gene: TRBV7-2; len: 14; j_gene: TRBJ1-2; d_gene: .
CDR3nt: TGTGCCAGCAGCCCGGCCCTGAGGGACATTCAGTACTTC; CDR3aa: CASSPALRDIQYF; abundance: .; v_gene: TRBV6-6; len: 13; j_gene: TRBJ2-4; d_gene: .
CDR3nt: TGTGCCAGTAGTATAGGTGGCCTCGGGGTCGATGAGCAGTTCTTC; CDR3aa: CASSIGGLGVDEQFF; abundance: .; v_gene: TRBV19; len: 15; j_gene: TRBJ2-1; d_gene: .
CDR3nt: TGTGCCAGCAGCCCAAAGTCGCGCCAGTACTTC; CDR3aa: CASSPKSRQYF; abundance: .; v_gene: TRBV6-2/TRBV6-3; len: 11; j_gene: TRBJ2-5; d_gene: .
CDR3nt: TGTGCCTGGAGTGCAGGGTTGCTTTCCTACGAGCAGTACTTC; CDR3aa: CAWSAGLLSYEQYF; abundance: once; v_gene: TRBV30; len: 14; j_gene: TRBJ2-7; d_gene: .
CDR3nt: TGCGCCAGCAGCATCAGCCAAGAGACCCAGTACTTC; CDR3aa: CASSISQETQYF; abundance: .; v_gene: TRBV5-1; len: 12; j_gene: TRBJ2-5; d_gene: .
CDR3nt: TGTGCCAGCTCAGCAGGGTTGTCTGGGGCCAACGTCCTGACTTTC; CDR3aa: CASSAGLSGANVLTF; abundance: few; v_gene: TRBV18; len: 15; j_gene: TRBJ2-6; d_gene: .
CDR3nt: TGTGCCAGCAGGGACAGGGGGCCGGCAGATACGCAGTATTTT; CDR3aa: CASRDRGPADTQYF; abundance: once; v_gene: TRBV6-5; len: 14; j_gene: TRBJ2-3; d_gene: TRBD1
CDR3nt: TGTGCCAGCAGCGGCGGGGGGGGAAGATCTAGCACAGATACGCAGTATTTT; CDR3aa: CASSGGGGRSSTDTQYF; abundance: .; v_gene: TRBV7-2; len: 17; j_gene: TRBJ2-3; d_gene: TRBD2
CDR3nt: TGCGCCAGCAGCCAATCAGTACTAGCCAGCACAGATACGCAGTATTTT; CDR3aa: CASSQSVLASTDTQYF; abundance: .; v_gene: TRBV4-1; len: 16; j_gene: TRBJ2-3; d_gene: .
CDR3nt: TGTGCCAGCAGCCCTCGTTACGGGGAGCTGTTTTTT; CDR3aa: CASSPRYGELFF; abundance: .; v_gene: TRBV5-5; len: 12; j_gene: TRBJ2-2; d_gene: .
CDR3nt: TGTGCCAGGCGCACAGAAAGCACAGATACGCAGTATTTT; CDR3aa: CARRTESTDTQYF; abundance: .; v_gene: TRBV2; len: 13; j_gene: TRBJ2-3; d_gene: .
CDR3nt: TGCGCCAGCAGTCTTCAGATTGAAGCTTTCTTT; CDR3aa: CASSLQIEAFF; abundance: .; v_gene: TRBV23-1; len: 11; j_gene: TRBJ1-1; d_gene: .
CDR3nt: TGTGCCAGCACCCAGGAGGAGTACACTGAAGCTTTCTTT; CDR3aa: CASTQEEYTEAFF; abundance: .; v_gene: TRBV6-5; len: 13; j_gene: TRBJ1-1; d_gene: .